This paragraph covers one T cell receptor (beta chain) sequence. The antigen remains unidentified. cDNA carried unique molecular identifiers, and a universal primer site was added by template switching. TCRdb re-called the 5' RACE reads through MiXCR, storing one row per CDR3 protein. The sample shows 1.5 million or so distinct CDR3 sequences, less than 40% of them seen only once. The CDR3 has 14 amino acids. Trimming took off 6 bases at V and 8 bases at J, with 17 bases between the two ends. Germline CDR1 and CDR2: SGHRS and YFSETQ. The data derive from a study of identical twins. Findings and limits, study-wide: Out-of-frame alpha sequences shared by twins showed excess low generation probability.

The V and J genes are TRBV5-1 and TRBJ1-4, with D perhaps TRBD1 (6 bases). Material for sequencing was cord blood. This TCR came from a newborn girl in good health. In nucleotides, the CDR3 is TGCGCCAGCAATCCAGGGGTAGGAAGGGAAAAACTGTTTTTT. It encodes CASNPGVGREKLFF.